This T cell receptor (beta chain) was sequenced for a study of shared clonotypes between healthy human individuals. The CDR3 has 14 amino acids. The V and J ends lost 4 bases and 7 bases respectively, with 14 bases between them. The germline V gene encodes CDR1 SGHTA and CDR2 FQGNSA. This table comes from immunoSEQ multiplex PCR, and its TCRdb copy is limited to in-frame clones, with some not included. The sample contains under 2.5 million clones, 92% of which appear only once. The sample comprised naive CD4+ T cells from PBMCs. Subset reported: CD45RA+ positively selected. The chain combines TRBV7-2 with TRBJ1-5; possible D gene TRBD1, 6 bases. The receptor was derived from a man younger than 35 in good health. Some clones in this sample may be carry-over from other donors' samples. The CDR3 spells CASSSPGEGQPQHF. CDR3 in DNA: TGTGCCAGCAGCTCACCAGGGGAAGGGCAGCCCCAGCATTTT. Variable domain in full (rest from reference TRBV7-2 and TRBJ1-5): GAGVSQSPSNKVTEKGKDVELRCDPISGHTALYWYRQSLGQGLEFLIYFQGNSAPDKSGLPSDRFSAERTGGSVSTLTIQRTQQEDSAVYLCASSSPGEGQPQHFGDGTRLSIL.